This is a list of T cell receptor beta chains from one sample in a study of human T cells and chemical hapten exposure. TCRdb processed the RACE reads anew with MiXCR; each CDR3 protein has one entry. The table has 62,000 or so distinct CDR3 sequences, over 9.5% seen once. The specimen comprised whole blood, sampled in connection with sensitization to the hapten diphenylcyclopropenone (DPC). These TCRs come from a woman aged 45-60 years with alopecia areata. Some clones in this sample may be carry-over from other donors' samples. CDR3s leave out the opening cysteine and the closing phenylalanine or tryptophan. The order of the fields is clone size, V gene, J gene, CDR3 protein. Clone size is not always given. Where it is, it says once, few, many or a class for expanded clones.

NA	TRBV11-2	TRBJ2-3	ASSLGLGALASTDTQY
many	TRBV4-2	TRBJ2-2	ASSPEGLVDTGELF
many	TRBV10-1	TRBJ2-1	ATRRAPTRRYNEQF
many	TRBV15	TRBJ1-2	ATSRDRAGDYGYT
many	TRBV20-1	TRBJ2-1	SARTPGLAGGRGEQF
NA	TRBV20-1	TRBJ2-3	SAGVAGGPSDTQY
NA	TRBV20-1	TRBJ2-1	SAGGGNEQF
NA	TRBV29-1	TRBJ1-3	SAVGSSGNTIY
many	TRBV18	TRBJ2-3	ASSPRTSGSPTDTQY
few	TRBV2	TRBJ1-1	ASTRLPGQGSEAF
few	TRBV20-1	TRBJ2-2	SASLGQGHTGELF
many	TRBV20-1	TRBJ2-2	SARSLRGRARPLTNTGELF
few	TRBV6-2/TRBV6-3	TRBJ1-1	ASSFLLWDREENTEAF
few	TRBV5-1	TRBJ2-3	ASSLDASGFTDTQY
many	TRBV5-5	TRBJ1-2	ASSLLNVPGDGYT
few	TRBV24-1	TRBJ2-2	ATSEDSTGELF
many	TRBV7-3	TRBJ2-1	ASSLTGTGTGTYNEQF
few	TRBV12-3/TRBV12-4	TRBJ2-3	ASSSEVGLTDTQY
few	TRBV6-2/TRBV6-3	TRBJ2-7	ASRNNHLTQYEQY
NA	TRBV28	TRBJ1-2	ASSSQGGGYT
many	TRBV7-8	TRBJ2-7	ASSLAREQY
many	TRBV20-1	TRBJ2-5	SALEGGRPETQY
many	TRBV20-1	TRBJ2-1	SARVLAAYNEQF
NA	TRBV30	TRBJ2-3	AWSLSTDTQY
NA	TRBV18	TRBJ2-3	ASSPGQTWGTDTQY
many	TRBV12-3/TRBV12-4	TRBJ2-5	ASSLGTLQETQY
few	TRBV5-4	TRBJ1-5	ASSSGQGFGQPQH
few	TRBV7-7	TRBJ2-1	ASSLEGLAAYNEQF
many	TRBV18	TRBJ2-5	ASSPTGAEETQY
many	TRBV20-1	TRBJ1-1	SLTPVGYTEAF
many	TRBV27	TRBJ2-1	ATSTPLAGAYNEQF
many	TRBV7-6	TRBJ2-2	ASSLGAGGAGELF
NA	TRBV7-2	TRBJ1-2	ATKTPQHNYGYT
NA	TRBV7-7	TRBJ2-5	ASSRKWGEETQY
many	TRBV3-1	TRBJ2-7	ASSQGGEQY
few	TRBV7-8	TRBJ2-7	ASSLDLDSYEQY